This T cell receptor beta chain is from a study of cytomegalovirus exposure and HLA in healthy donors. Study outcomes and limitations: According to the study, roughly 160 TCR beta chains were cytomegalovirus-associated. A reported reduction in N-insertions relative to the approximately 640-donor mean was seen in an Asian-associated ancestry cluster in a later analysis.

In its sample, this clone was seen once. Its antigen is unidentified. The PCR contained 60 Vbeta and 13 Jbeta primers. The assay was immunoSEQ multiplex PCR, and TCRdb's table has in-frame clones only and misses some. Here the sample spans under 150,000 clones, 65% to 90% being singletons. CDR3 length equals 18 residues. Germline-derived CDR1 and CDR2 are SGHDT and YYEEEE. The J segment lost 5 bases and the V segment lost 2 bases, leaving 18 bases of the junction unmatched. The chain couples TRBV5-6 to TRBJ2-5; 7 bases align to TRBD2. The sequenced material came from PBMCs. The origin of this receptor is a woman aged 25 to 39 in good health and CMV-seronegative. Here the CDR3 reads CASSFGLAATSELETQYF. CDR3 in DNA: TGTGCCAGCAGCTTTGGGCTAGCGGCGACTTCGGAGTTGGAGACCCAGTACTTC.